This T cell receptor beta chain was sequenced for a study of T cell responses to AZD1222 COVID-19 vaccine. Assay used: immunoSEQ multiplex PCR; TCRdb lists only in-frame clones, some missing. Of about 180,000 clones in the sample, 90% to 95% are singletons; the top ten hold more than 1.5%. The CDR3 spans 13 residues. Specimen: peripheral blood, collected 28 days after the second AZD1222 dose. The V gene is TRBV21-1, the J gene TRBJ2-4; TRBD1 is taken as the D call from the table, unchecked against the DNA. TRBV21-1 is a recognized pseudogene. This sequence was found in an adult who received the AZD1222 COVID-19 vaccine. For the CDR3, the DNA is TGTGCCAGCAGCCGGGACAGGGGAAACATTCAGTACTTC. Residues: CASSRDRGNIQYF.